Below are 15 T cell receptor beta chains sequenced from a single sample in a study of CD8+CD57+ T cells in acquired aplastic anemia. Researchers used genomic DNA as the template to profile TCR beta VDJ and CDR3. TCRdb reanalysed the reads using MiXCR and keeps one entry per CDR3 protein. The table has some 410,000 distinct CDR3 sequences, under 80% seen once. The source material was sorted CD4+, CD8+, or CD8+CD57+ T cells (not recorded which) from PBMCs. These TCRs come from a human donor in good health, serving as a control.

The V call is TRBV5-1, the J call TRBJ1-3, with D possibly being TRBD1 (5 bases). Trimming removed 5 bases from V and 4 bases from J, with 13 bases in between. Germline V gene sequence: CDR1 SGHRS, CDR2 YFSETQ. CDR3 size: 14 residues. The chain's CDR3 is CASSEGSIGNTIYF. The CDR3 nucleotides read TGCGCCAGCAGTGAGGGGAGCATCGGAAACACCATATATTTT.

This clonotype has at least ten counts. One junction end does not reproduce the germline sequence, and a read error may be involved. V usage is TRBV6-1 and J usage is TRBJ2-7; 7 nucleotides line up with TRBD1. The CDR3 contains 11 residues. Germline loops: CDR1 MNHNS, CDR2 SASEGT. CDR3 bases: TGTGCCAGCAGTGAGGCCGGGACAGCTAACTTC. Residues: CASSEAGTANF.

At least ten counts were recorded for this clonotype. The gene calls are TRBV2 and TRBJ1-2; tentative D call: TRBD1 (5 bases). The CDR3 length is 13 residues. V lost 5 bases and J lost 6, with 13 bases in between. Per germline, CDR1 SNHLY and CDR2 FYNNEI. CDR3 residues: CASSPRVSDGYTF. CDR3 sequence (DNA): TGTGCCAGCAGTCCCAGGGTGTCGGATGGCTACACCTTC.

The CDR3 protein is CSAKGSRGPGEQYF. The CDR3 DNA is TGCAGTGCTAAGGGGTCCAGGGGGCCAGGCGAGCAGTACTTC. The rearrangement uses TRBV20-1 and TRBJ2-7; 8 nucleotides agree with TRBD1. With 4 bases clipped from V and 6 bases from J, the junction kept 11 bases outside the gene matches. Germline CDR1 and CDR2: DFQATT and SNEGSKA (reference sequence). This CDR3 is 14 amino acids long.

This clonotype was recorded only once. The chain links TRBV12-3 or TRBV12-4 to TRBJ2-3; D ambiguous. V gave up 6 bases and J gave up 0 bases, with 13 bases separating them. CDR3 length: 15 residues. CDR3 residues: CASRAAETSTDTQYF. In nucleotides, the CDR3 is TGTGCCAGCAGGGCAGCAGAGACTAGCACAGATACGCAGTATTTT.

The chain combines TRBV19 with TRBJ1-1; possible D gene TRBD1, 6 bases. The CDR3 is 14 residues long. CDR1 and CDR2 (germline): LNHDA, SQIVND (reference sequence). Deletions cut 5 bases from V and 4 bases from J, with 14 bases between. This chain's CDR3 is CASSATGFGTEAFF. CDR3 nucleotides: TGTGCCAGTAGTGCCACAGGGTTTGGCACTGAAGCTTTCTTT.

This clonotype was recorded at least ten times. As DNA, the CDR3 is TGTGCCAGTAGTGATCGGAACACTGAAGCTTTCTTT. As protein: CASSDRNTEAFF. J is TRBJ1-1 and V is TRBV19; D call uncertain. This CDR3 is 12 amino acids long. Germline V gene sequence: CDR1 LNHDA, CDR2 SQIVND (reference sequence). The germline V and J ends were trimmed by 5 bases and 1 base, with 5 bases remaining between them.

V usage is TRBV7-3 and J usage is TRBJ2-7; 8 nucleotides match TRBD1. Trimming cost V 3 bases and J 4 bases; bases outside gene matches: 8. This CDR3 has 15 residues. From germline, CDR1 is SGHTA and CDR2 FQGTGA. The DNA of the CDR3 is TGTGCCAGCAGCTTTCGGACAGGGTCGGTTTACGAGCAGTACTTC. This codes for CASSFRTGSVYEQYF.

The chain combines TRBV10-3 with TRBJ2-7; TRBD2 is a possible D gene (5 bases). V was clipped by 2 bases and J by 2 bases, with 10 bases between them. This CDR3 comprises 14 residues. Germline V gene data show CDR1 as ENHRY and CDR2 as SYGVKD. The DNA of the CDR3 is TGTGCCATCAGTGAGCCAACAGCGGCCTACGAGCAGTACGTC. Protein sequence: CAISEPTAAYEQYV.

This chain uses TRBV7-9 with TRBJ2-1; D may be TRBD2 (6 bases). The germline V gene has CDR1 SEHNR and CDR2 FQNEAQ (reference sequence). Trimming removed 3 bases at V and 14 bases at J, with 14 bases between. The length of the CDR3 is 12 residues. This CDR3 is CASSFGGKYEFF. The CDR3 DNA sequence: TGTGCCAGCAGCTTCGGCGGGAAATACGAGTTCTTC.

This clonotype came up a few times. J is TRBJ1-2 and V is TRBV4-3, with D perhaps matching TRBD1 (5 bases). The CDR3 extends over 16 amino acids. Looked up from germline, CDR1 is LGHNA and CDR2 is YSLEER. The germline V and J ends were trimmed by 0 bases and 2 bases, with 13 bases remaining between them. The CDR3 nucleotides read TGCGCCAGCAGCCAAGATTTTGACAACAGGAACTATGGCTACACCTTC. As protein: CASSQDFDNRNYGYTF.

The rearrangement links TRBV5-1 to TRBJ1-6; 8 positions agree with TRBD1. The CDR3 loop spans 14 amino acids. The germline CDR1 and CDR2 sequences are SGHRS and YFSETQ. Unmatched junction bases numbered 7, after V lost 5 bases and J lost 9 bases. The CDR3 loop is CASRPDRGLSPLHF. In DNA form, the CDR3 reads TGCGCCAGCAGACCTGACAGGGGCCTTTCACCCCTCCACTTT.

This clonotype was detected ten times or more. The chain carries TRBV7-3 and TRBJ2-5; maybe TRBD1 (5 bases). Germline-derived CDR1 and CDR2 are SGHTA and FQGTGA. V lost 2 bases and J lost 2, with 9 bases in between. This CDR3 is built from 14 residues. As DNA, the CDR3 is TGTGCCAGCAGCTTATCAGGGATACAAGAGACCCAGTACTTC. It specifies CASSLSGIQETQYF.

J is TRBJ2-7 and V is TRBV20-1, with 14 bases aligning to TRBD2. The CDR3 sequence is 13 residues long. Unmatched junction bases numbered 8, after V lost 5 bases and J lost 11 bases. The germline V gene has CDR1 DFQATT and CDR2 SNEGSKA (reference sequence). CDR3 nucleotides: TGCAGTGCTTCCTCCGGGACTAGCGGGAGAAAGTACGTC. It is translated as CSASSGTSGRKYV.

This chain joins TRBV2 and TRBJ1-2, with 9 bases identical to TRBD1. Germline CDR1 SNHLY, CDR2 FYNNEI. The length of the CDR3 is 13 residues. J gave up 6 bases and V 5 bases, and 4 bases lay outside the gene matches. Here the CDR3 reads CASSIRQGDGYTF. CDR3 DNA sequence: TGTGCCAGCAGTATCCGACAGGGGGATGGCTACACCTTC.